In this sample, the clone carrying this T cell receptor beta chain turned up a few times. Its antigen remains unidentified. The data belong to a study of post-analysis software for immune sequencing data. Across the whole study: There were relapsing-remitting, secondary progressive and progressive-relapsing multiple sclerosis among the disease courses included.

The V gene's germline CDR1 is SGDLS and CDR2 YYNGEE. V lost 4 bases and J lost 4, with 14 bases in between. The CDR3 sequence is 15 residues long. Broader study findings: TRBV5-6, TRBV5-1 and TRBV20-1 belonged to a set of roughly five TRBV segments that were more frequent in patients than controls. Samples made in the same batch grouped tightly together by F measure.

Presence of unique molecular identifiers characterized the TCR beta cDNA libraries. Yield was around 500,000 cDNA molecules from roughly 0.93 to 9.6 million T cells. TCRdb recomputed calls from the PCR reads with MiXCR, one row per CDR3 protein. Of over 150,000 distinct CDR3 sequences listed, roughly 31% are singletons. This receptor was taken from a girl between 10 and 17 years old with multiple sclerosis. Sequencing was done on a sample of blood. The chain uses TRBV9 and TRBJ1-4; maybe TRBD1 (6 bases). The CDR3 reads CASSPHREDNEKLFF. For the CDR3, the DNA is TGTGCCAGCAGCCCCCACAGGGAAGATAATGAAAAACTGTTTTTT.